The T cell receptor (beta chain) described here comes from a study of identifying expanded T cells in peripheral blood. Study-wide results and limits: Variance in clone template counts between two-week samples significantly increased with total template count across all healthy donors.

During the collection period, no donor immune events like infections were recorded. This clone was detected only a few times. Its target is unknown. Repertoires were generated with immunoSEQ multiplex PCR, while TCRdb's copy carries only in-frame clones and drops some. This table has 75,000 to 95,000 clones, around 83% appearing once. V was pared by 7 bases and J by 6 bases, with 11 bases of the junction left unmatched. The germline CDR1 and CDR2 sequences are SGHNT and YYREEE (reference sequence). The CDR3 contains 15 residues. The rearrangement links TRBV5-4 to TRBJ2-1; 9 bases agree with TRBD2. The sequenced sample consisted of blood. This clonotype was obtained from a person aged 18 to 75 in good health. The DNA for the CDR3 is TGTGCCAGCGTAAAGGCCGGGACTAGCCCCAATGAGCAGTTCTTC. It specifies CASVKAGTSPNEQFF.